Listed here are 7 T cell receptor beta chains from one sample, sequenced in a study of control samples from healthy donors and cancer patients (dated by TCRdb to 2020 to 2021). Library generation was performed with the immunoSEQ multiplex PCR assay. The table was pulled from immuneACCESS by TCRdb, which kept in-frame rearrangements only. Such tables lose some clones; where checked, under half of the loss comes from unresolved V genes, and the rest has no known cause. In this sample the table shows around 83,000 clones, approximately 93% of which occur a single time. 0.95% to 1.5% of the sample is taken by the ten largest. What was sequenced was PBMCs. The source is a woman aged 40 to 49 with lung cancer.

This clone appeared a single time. CDR3 in DNA: TGTGCCAGCAGCTTCGGAGCGGACTACGAGCAGTACTTC. Its protein is CASSFGADYEQYF. The genes are TRBV7-2 and TRBJ2-7; possible D gene TRBD2, 5 bases. Germline assignment: CDR1 SGHTA and CDR2 FQGNSA. The CDR3 totals 13 residues. The V end lost 3 bases, the J end lost 3 bases, and 9 bases lay between the germline ends. Together with reference TRBV7-2 and TRBJ2-7, the CDR3 gives the full variable domain: GAGVSQSPSNKVTEKGKDVELRCDPISGHTALYWYRQSLGQGLEFLIYFQGNSAPDKSGLPSDRFSAERTGGSVSTLTIQRTQQEDSAVYLCASSFGADYEQYFGPGTRLTVT.

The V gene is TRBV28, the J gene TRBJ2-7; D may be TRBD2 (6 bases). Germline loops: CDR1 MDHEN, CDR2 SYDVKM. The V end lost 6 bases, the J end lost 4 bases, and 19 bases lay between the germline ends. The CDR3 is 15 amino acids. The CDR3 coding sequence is TGTGCCAGCAGGTGGGGGAGGAAGGATTCTTACGAGCAGTACTTC. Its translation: CASRWGRKDSYEQYF.

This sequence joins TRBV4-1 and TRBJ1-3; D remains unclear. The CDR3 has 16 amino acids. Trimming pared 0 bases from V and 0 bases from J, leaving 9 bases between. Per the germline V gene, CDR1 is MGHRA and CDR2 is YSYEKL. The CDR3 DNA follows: TGCGCCAGCAGCCAAGAGAACAGCCACTCTGGAAACACCATATATTTT. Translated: CASSQENSHSGNTIYF.

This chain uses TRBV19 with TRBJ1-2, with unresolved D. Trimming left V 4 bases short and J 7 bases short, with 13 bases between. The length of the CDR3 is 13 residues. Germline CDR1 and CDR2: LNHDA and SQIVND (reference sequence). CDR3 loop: CASSKGGLLGYTF. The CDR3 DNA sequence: TGTGCCAGTAGTAAGGGAGGCCTCCTTGGCTACACCTTC.

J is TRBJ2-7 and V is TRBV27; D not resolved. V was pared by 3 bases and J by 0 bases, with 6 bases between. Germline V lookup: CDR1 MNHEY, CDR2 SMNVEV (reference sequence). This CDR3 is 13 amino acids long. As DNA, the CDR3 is TGTGCCAGCAGTTTTACAGTCTCCTACGAGCAGTACTTC. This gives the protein CASSFTVSYEQYF.

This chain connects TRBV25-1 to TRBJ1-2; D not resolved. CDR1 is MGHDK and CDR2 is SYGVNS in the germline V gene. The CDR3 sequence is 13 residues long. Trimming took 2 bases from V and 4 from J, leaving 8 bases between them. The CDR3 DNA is TGTGCCAGCAGTGAAGGGATTGCCTATGGCTACACCTTC. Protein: CASSEGIAYGYTF.

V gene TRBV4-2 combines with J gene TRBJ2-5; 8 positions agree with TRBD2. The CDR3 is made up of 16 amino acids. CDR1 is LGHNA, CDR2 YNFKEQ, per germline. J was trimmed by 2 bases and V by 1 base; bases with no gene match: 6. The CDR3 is CASSQASGGGQETQYF. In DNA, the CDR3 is TGTGCCAGCAGCCAAGCGTCCGGCGGGGGGCAAGAGACCCAGTACTTC.